The T cell receptor (beta chain) under discussion was sequenced for a study of blood T cell repertoires in COVID-19. In the study overall: Samples of COVID-19 (acute and convalescent) were obtained from the United States, Italy and Spain.

Before being deemed recovered, Cohort 3 donors had two negative PCRs, clearance, or symptom resolution. Original data processing: Reference gene primer amplification gave estimated nucleated cell counts. Here immunoSEQ multiplex PCR was the method, and the copy in TCRdb shows in-frame clones only, minus some. The V and J calls and clone size were taken over from that table, and D and trimming were inferred from the DNA. Of fewer than 200,000 clones listed, less than 85% are singletons. Trimming left V 3 bases short and J 6 bases short, with 14 bases between. The CDR3 is made up of 14 amino acids. Germline CDR1 LGHNA, CDR2 YNFKEQ.

This TCR was recovered from a woman in her 50s who had recovered from COVID-19. Sequenced input: PBMCs or T cells enriched from blood (not recorded which). The chain has TRBV4-2 and TRBJ1-1, with D tentatively TRBD1 (6 bases). CDR3 region: CASSQIRQDAEAFF. The CDR3 bases are TGTGCCAGCAGCCAGATCCGACAGGATGCTGAAGCTTTCTTT.